The rows below give T cell receptor beta chains drawn from one sample of a study of T-cell memory formation after mild COVID-19. Via MiXCR, TCRdb re-called the 5' RACE reads, giving one row per CDR3 protein. The table shows some 300,000 distinct CDR3 sequences, with 20% to 25% occurring only once. The specimen was PBMCs or a T cell subset sorted from them (not recorded which). The source is a man aged 18 to 29 who had mild COVID-19 (a few samples of this study predate the infection). Cell type and time point are not known. Both conserved end residues are part of each CDR3. A D gene is named only where the DNA matches it firmly. Rows give clone size only sometimes, using once, few, many, or a class for an expanded clone.

TRBV6-5	few	.	TRBJ1-6	TGTGCCAGCAGCTACTGGGATTCACCCCTCCACTTT	CASSYWDSPLHF
TRBV5-1	few	.	TRBJ1-2	TGCGCCAGCAGCTTGATGACAGACGTCCATGGCTACACCTTC	CASSLMTDVHGYTF
TRBV20-1	.	.	TRBJ1-1	TGCAGTGCTACCGGGGTGAACACTGAAGCTTTCTTT	CSATGVNTEAFF
TRBV6-5	many	TRBD1	TRBJ2-1	TGTGCCAGCAGGTACCGGGACAGTATCCACAATGAGCAGTTCTTC	CASRYRDSIHNEQFF
TRBV4-2	few	TRBD1	TRBJ1-1	TGTGCCAGCAGACCCTCGGACAGGGGAAACACTGAAGCTTTCTTT	CASRPSDRGNTEAFF
TRBV7-7	.	TRBD2	TRBJ2-5	TGTGCTAGCAGCTTGGGAGGGGCGAATACAAGGGAGACCCAGTACTTC	CASSLGGANTRETQYF
TRBV20-1	.	.	TRBJ1-6	TGCAGTGCTAGAGCAGGGGCTAGTATCTCCTATAATTCACCCCTCCACTTT	CSARAGASISYNSPLHF
TRBV5-6	.	.	TRBJ2-2	TGTGCCAGCAGCTTTGCAGTCCACGCGGGTGTAGCCGGGGAGCTGTTTTTT	CASSFAVHAGVAGELFF
TRBV4-3	few	.	TRBJ1-5	TGCGCCAGCAGCAACAAGGTCGGGGGCCAGCCCCAGCATTTT	CASSNKVGGQPQHF
TRBV6-6	once	.	TRBJ2-1	TGTGCCAGCAGTTTAGGGGGGGCCCCTCGGTATGAGCAGTTCTTC	CASSLGGAPRYEQFF
TRBV4-1	few	.	TRBJ2-5	TGCGCCAGCAGCCAAGATCGGTACCGAGTCCAAGAGACCCAGTACTTC	CASSQDRYRVQETQYF
TRBV5-5	few	.	TRBJ2-3	TGTGCCAGCAGTAGGGAAACCCACACAGATACGCAGTATTTT	CASSRETHTDTQYF
TRBV4-3	few	.	TRBJ2-4	TGCGCCAGCAGCAGAGACACGTTAGCCAAAAACATTCAGTACTTC	CASSRDTLAKNIQYF
TRBV20-1	.	.	TRBJ1-4	TGCAGTGCTAGAGACCCGGGGGGGGTACAGGAAAAACTGTTTTTT	CSARDPGGVQEKLFF
TRBV4-3	.	TRBD1	TRBJ1-6	TGCGCCAGCAGCCAAGATGTTGTGGTTGGCGGGACAGCAAACTTT	CASSQDVVVGGTANF
TRBV11-2	.	.	TRBJ1-2	TGTGCCAGCAGCTTAAGCGGGGCGCAGGACTATGGCTACACCTTC	CASSLSGAQDYGYTF
TRBV9	.	.	TRBJ1-5	TGTGCCAGCAGCCGGACGGCAAGTGATCAGCCCCAGCATTTT	CASSRTASDQPQHF
TRBV28	.	.	TRBJ2-2	TGTGCCAGCAGTATTTTATCCGGGGAGCTGTTTTTT	CASSILSGELFF
TRBV20-1	.	TRBD2	TRBJ2-1	TGCAGTGCTATAACTAGCGATTATGAGCAGTTCTTC	CSAITSDYEQFF
TRBV5-1	few	.	TRBJ2-5	TGCGCCAGCACCGCGCGAGGCACAGGAGAGACCCAGTACTTC	CASTARGTGETQYF
TRBV3-1	.	.	TRBJ1-1	TGTGCCAGCAGTCCCGGGCCGAGAACTGAAGCTTTCTTT	CASSPGPRTEAFF
TRBV4-2	few	.	TRBJ1-3	TGTGCCAGCAGCCAACGCCGAGGGAATTTGGGCACCATATATTTT	CASSQRRGNLGTIYF
TRBV12-3/TRBV12-4	.	TRBD2	TRBJ2-1	TGTGCCAGCAGTCGCAGCGGGAGCAACAATGAGCAGTTCTTC	CASSRSGSNNEQFF
TRBV11-2	few	.	TRBJ2-5	TGTGCCAGCATGACTACAGGCGGGGAGACCCAGTACTTC	CASMTTGGETQYF
TRBV2	.	.	TRBJ1-2	TGTGCCAGCAGTGAAGGGCGTGTAAATGGCTACACCTTC	CASSEGRVNGYTF
TRBV20-1	few	.	TRBJ2-5	TGCAGTGGCGGGGGCCTCCCGGGGGAGACCCAGTACTTC	CSGGGLPGETQYF
TRBV20-1	few	.	TRBJ2-5	TGCAGTGCAGCCTGGACTTCACAAGAGACCCAGTACTTC	CSAAWTSQETQYF
TRBV7-6	.	.	TRBJ1-1	TGTGCCAGCAGCTTAGGGGACTATATGTCCACTGAAGCTTTCTTT	CASSLGDYMSTEAFF
TRBV4-1	few	TRBD1	TRBJ2-3	TGCGCCAGCAGCCAAGTCGGTCGGGACAGGGGCACAGATACGCAGTATTTT	CASSQVGRDRGTDTQYF
TRBV2	once	TRBD1	TRBJ1-1	TGTGCCAGCAGCTCGGGACAGTCCACTGAAGCTTTCTTT	CASSSGQSTEAFF
TRBV3-1	.	.	TRBJ1-2	TGTGCCAGCAGCCTCGAAGCCAGGCCCCAGGGCTACACCTTC	CASSLEARPQGYTF
TRBV7-3	few	TRBD2	TRBJ2-1	TGTGCCAGCAACACCCTAGCGGGGGGGCTGGATGAGCAGTTCTTC	CASNTLAGGLDEQFF
TRBV10-3	few	TRBD2	TRBJ2-5	TGTGCCATCAGTCCAGGACTAGCGGGGCAAGAGACCCAGTACTTC	CAISPGLAGQETQYF
TRBV11-2	.	.	TRBJ1-5	TGTGCCAGCAGCTTGGAGCCTAGGACTTATTCCCAGCATTTT	CASSLEPRTYSQHF
TRBV7-2	.	.	TRBJ1-5	TGTGCCAGCAGCAAAGATCCCAATCAGCCCCAGCATTTT	CASSKDPNQPQHF
TRBV19	.	.	TRBJ1-2	TGTGCCAGTAGTATATCCAGGAACTATGGCTACACCTTC	CASSISRNYGYTF
TRBV5-4	many	.	TRBJ2-2	TGTGCCAGCAGCTTGCCAGGGAACACCGGGGAGCTGTTTTTT	CASSLPGNTGELFF
TRBV5-1	few	.	TRBJ1-1	TGCGCCAGCAGCTTACCAGGGGTGTTCACTGAAGCTTTCTTT	CASSLPGVFTEAFF
TRBV25-1	few	TRBD1	TRBJ1-2	TGTGCCAGCAGCGATCGGACAGGGGGAGATGAAGGCTACACCTTC	CASSDRTGGDEGYTF
TRBV4-1	.	.	TRBJ1-1	TGCGCCAGCAGCCAAGAAGGGAGCCTTTGGGGGACTGAAGCTTTCTTT	CASSQEGSLWGTEAFF